The 14 T cell receptor beta chains below were found in one sample sequenced in a study of PD-1 blockade in classical Hodgkin lymphoma. Libraries were prepared by immunoSEQ multiplex PCR; TCRdb keeps only in-frame clonotypes and omits some of them. There are 20,000 to 25,000 clones in the sample; about 94% occur only once, and approximately 3.9% lies in the top ten. Time point specified: newly diagnosed, previously untreated cHL patient sample. The material sequenced was peripheral blood mononuclear cells (PBMCs). The receptor set was obtained from a human donor with classical Hodgkin lymphoma.

This clone was counted between two and nine times. The DNA for the CDR3 is TGTGCCAGCAGTGTAGGGGAGAACACCGGGGAGCTGTTTTTT. The encoded protein is CASSVGENTGELFF. This chain links TRBV6-4 with TRBJ2-2, with D perhaps TRBD1 (5 bases). This CDR3 contains 14 residues. Trimming removed 4 bases at V and 1 base at J, with 7 bases between. CDR1 is MRHNA, CDR2 SNTAGT, per germline.

The V gene is TRBV5-6, the J gene TRBJ2-5; 7 nucleotides align to TRBD1. Per germline, CDR1 SGHDT and CDR2 YYEEEE. The CDR3 runs 19 residues. The V and J ends lost 1 base and 2 bases, in that order; junction bases with no gene match: 17. The CDR3 region has the DNA TGTGCCAGCAGCTTGAAGGGAACGAGGGGGCGGGTTGGGCAAGAGACCCAGTACTTC. It is translated as CASSLKGTRGRVGQETQYF.

This chain links TRBV10-3 with TRBJ2-7; 7 bases are a match to TRBD1. Germline V CDR1 and CDR2: ENHRY, SYGVKD. The junction had 18 bases not matched to a gene; V was cut back by 10 bases and J by 6 bases. This CDR3 spans 15 amino acids. The CDR3 sequence is CATQEGQDLSGEQYF. CDR3 nucleotides: TGTGCCACCCAGGAAGGACAGGACCTCTCGGGCGAGCAGTACTTC.

The chain uses TRBV4-3 and TRBJ1-3; no firm D call. The CDR3 consists of 14 residues. The germline V and J ends were trimmed by 2 bases and 0 bases, with 5 bases remaining between them. The V gene's germline CDR1 is LGHNA and CDR2 YSLEER. CDR3 in DNA: TGCGCCAGCAGCCAATTGGGCTCTGGAAACACCATATATTTT. Translation: CASSQLGSGNTIYF.

The V gene is TRBV6-5, the J gene TRBJ2-7, with D tentatively TRBD2 (6 bases). Trimming shortened V by 10 bases and J by 7 bases, and 14 bases separated the two germline ends. The CDR3 consists of 11 residues. In germline, CDR1 is MNHEY, CDR2 SVGAGI. The CDR3 loop reads CATSRRGEQYF. As DNA, the CDR3 is TGTGCCACTAGTCGACGGGGGGAGCAGTACTTC.

The chain combines TRBV11-2 with TRBJ1-5; D unresolved. This CDR3 is built from 13 residues. V was shortened by 3 bases and J by 1 base, with 4 bases between the two germline ends. The germline CDR1 and CDR2 sequences are SGHAT and FQNNGV. CDR3 nucleotides: TGTGCCAGCAGCTTCTCCAGCAATCAGCCCCAGCATTTT. It encodes CASSFSSNQPQHF.

The rearrangement uses TRBV5-6 and TRBJ2-1; D might be TRBD1 (5 bases). Trimming shortened V by 3 bases and J by 4 bases, and 11 bases separated the two germline ends. The CDR3 extends over 14 amino acids. From germline, CDR1 is SGHDT and CDR2 YYEEEE. The CDR3 nucleotides read TGTGCCAGCAGCTCGCGGACAAGATACAATGAGCAGTTCTTC. It yields the protein CASSSRTRYNEQFF.

The gene calls are TRBV7-2 and TRBJ2-2; D call uncertain. Looked up from germline, CDR1 is SGHTA and CDR2 is FQGNSA. The length of the CDR3 is 14 residues. V was clipped by 5 bases and J by 4 bases, with 11 bases between them. The CDR3 coding sequence is TGTGCCAGCAGCCCGGACGGAATCACCGGGGAGCTGTTTTTT. Its translation is CASSPDGITGELFF.

This clone appeared once. The chain uses TRBV7-3 and TRBJ1-3; the D is unclear. CDR1 is SGHTA, CDR2 FQGTGA, per germline. The germline V and J ends were trimmed by 8 bases and 0 bases, with 5 bases remaining between them. The CDR3 runs to 12 residues. The CDR3 coding sequence is TGTGCCAGCCGGGGCTCTGGAAACACCATATATTTT. This encodes CASRGSGNTIYF.

The chain couples TRBV29-1 to TRBJ1-6, with 8 bases matching TRBD1. V shed 6 bases, J shed 7 bases, and the junction held 5 bases outside the gene matches. This CDR3 spans 13 amino acids. The germline V gene encodes CDR1 SQVTM and CDR2 ANQGSEA. In nucleotides, the CDR3 is TGCAGCGTGGATACAGGGGGAAATTCACCCCTCCACTTT. It yields the protein CSVDTGGNSPLHF. Filled out from reference TRBV29-1 and TRBJ1-6, the complete variable domain reads SAVISQKPSRDICQRGTSLTIQCQVDSQVTMMFWYRQQPGQSLTLIATANQGSEATYESGFVIDKFPISRPNLTFSTLTVSNMSPEDSSIYLCSVDTGGNSPLHFGNGTRLTVT.

The genes are TRBV5-8 and TRBJ1-6; D may be TRBD1 (6 bases). The ends were cut back, 0 bases at V and 0 bases at J, with 16 bases in the middle. This CDR3 is built from 19 residues. Germline V gene data show CDR1 as SGHTS and CDR2 as YDEGEE. The CDR3 here is CASSLEGPGGGSYNSPLHF. DNA for the CDR3: TGTGCCAGCAGCTTGGAGGGTCCTGGGGGCGGCTCCTATAATTCACCCCTCCACTTT.

The chain combines TRBV29-1 with TRBJ1-1, with D possibly being TRBD1 (5 bases). The CDR3 consists of 11 residues. Germline V gene sequence: CDR1 SQVTM, CDR2 ANQGSEA. Trimming stripped 3 bases from V and 7 bases from J, with 9 bases between. The CDR3 nucleotides are TGCAGCGTTGATTGGGGCTATGAAGCTTTCTTT. Amino acids: CSVDWGYEAFF.

The gene calls are TRBV9 and TRBJ1-2, with a weak D call TRBD1 (5 bases). The V end was cut by 0 bases, the J end by 1 base, with 10 bases between. The CDR3 totals 15 residues. Germline CDR1 and CDR2: SGDLS and YYNGEE. CDR3 amino acids: CASSVGDRINYGYTF. CDR3 sequence (DNA): TGTGCCAGCAGCGTAGGGGACCGTATTAACTATGGCTACACCTTC.

This rearrangement joins TRBV19 to TRBJ2-1, with a tentative D call TRBD2 (6 bases). CDR1 is LNHDA and CDR2 is SQIVND in the germline V gene (reference sequence). The length of the CDR3 is 12 residues. Trimming stripped 5 bases from V and 7 bases from J, with 9 bases between. This CDR3 is CASSVSGNEQFF. Written as DNA, the CDR3 is TGTGCCAGTAGTGTCAGCGGGAATGAGCAGTTCTTC. The complete variable domain, with remaining parts taken from reference TRBV19 and TRBJ2-1, reads DGGITQSPKYLFRKEGQNVTLSCEQNLNHDAMYWYRQDPGQGLRLIYYSQIVNDFQKGDIAEGYSVSREKKESFPLTVTSAQKNPTAFYLCASSVSGNEQFFGPGTRLTVL.